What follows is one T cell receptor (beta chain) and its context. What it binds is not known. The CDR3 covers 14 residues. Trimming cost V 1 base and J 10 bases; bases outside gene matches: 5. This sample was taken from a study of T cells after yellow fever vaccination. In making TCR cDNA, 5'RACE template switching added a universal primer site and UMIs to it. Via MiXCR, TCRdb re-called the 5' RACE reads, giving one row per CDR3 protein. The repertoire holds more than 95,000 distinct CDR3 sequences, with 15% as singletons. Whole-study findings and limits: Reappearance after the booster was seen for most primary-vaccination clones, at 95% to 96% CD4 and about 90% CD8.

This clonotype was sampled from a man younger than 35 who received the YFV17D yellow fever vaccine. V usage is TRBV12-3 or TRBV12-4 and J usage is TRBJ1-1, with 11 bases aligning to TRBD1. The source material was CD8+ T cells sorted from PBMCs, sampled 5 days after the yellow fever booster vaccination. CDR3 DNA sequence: TGTGCCAGCAGTTTAGGGGACAGGGGGATTGGAGCTTTCTTT. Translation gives CASSLGDRGIGAFF.